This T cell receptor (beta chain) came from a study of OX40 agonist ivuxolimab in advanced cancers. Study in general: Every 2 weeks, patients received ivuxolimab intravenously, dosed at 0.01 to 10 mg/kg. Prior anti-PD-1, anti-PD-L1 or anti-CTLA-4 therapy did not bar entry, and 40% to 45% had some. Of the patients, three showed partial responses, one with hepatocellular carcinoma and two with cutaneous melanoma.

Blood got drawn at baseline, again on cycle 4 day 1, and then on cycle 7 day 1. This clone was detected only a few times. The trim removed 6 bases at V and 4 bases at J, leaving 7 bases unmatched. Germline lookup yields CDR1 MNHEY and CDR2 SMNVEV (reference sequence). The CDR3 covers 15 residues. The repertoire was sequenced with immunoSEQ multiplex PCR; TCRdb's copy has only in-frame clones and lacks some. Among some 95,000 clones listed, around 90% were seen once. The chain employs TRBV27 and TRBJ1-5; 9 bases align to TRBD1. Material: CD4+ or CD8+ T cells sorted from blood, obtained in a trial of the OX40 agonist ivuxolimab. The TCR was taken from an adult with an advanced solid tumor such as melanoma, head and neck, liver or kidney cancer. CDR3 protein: CASSSTQGANQPQHF. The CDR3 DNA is TGTGCCAGCAGCAGCACACAGGGGGCTAATCAGCCCCAGCATTTT.